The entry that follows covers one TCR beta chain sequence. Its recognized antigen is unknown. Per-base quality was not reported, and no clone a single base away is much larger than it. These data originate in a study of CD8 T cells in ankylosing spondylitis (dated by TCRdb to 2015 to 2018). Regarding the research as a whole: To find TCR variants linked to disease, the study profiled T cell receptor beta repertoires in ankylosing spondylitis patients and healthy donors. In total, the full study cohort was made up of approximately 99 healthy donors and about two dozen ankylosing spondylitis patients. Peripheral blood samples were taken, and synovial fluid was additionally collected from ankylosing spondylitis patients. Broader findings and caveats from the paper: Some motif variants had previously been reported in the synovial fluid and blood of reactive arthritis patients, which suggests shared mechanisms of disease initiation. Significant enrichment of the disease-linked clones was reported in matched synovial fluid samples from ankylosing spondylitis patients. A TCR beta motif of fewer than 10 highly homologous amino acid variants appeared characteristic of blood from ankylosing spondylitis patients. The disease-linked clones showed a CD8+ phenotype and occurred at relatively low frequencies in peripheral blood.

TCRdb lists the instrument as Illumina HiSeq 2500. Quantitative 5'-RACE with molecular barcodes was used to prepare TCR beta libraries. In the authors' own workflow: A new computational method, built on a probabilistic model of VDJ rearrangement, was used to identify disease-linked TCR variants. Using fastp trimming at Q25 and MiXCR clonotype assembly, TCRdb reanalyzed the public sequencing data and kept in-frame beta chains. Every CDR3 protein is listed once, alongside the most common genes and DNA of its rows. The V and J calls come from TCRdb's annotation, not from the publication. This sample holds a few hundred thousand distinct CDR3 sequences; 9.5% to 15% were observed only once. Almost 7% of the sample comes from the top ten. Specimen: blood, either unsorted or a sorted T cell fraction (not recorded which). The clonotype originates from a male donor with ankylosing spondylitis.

The sequence in DNA is TGTGCCACCAGTGATCAGCTAGCGGCTGGGAATGAGCAGTTCTTC. The encoded protein is CATSDQLAAGNEQFF. The chain is assembled from TRBV24-1 and TRBJ2-1, with TRBD2 matching 7 junction bases. Including the terminal cysteine and phenylalanine, the CDR3 comprises 15 residues. The retained sequence is limited to the CDR3, 45 bases, with the frame set at the first base. Trimming removed 3 bases from V and 7 bases from J; the gene matches leave 8 bases unexplained. In the germline V gene, CDR1 corresponds to KGHDR and CDR2 to SFDVKD.